These 7 T cell receptor beta chains were sequenced from one sample in a study of identical twins. TCRdb reanalysed the 5' RACE reads using MiXCR and keeps one entry per CDR3 protein. The table lists 650,000 to 750,000 distinct CDR3 sequences, 21% of them singletons, with roughly 4% in the top ten. The same sample was also studied in work on T cells expressing NK-cell markers.

The specimen was PBMCs. The receptors stem from a woman aged 18-29 years in good health.

This clonotype came up many times. The chain combines TRBV5-1 with TRBJ2-3; TRBD2 agrees at 13 bases. J was trimmed by 0 bases and V by 4 bases; bases with no gene match: 8. Germline V lookup: CDR1 SGHRS, CDR2 YFSETQ. The CDR3 totals 18 residues. The CDR3 protein is CASSLRGGLAGSTDTQYF. DNA of the CDR3: TGCGCCAGCAGCCTGCGCGGGGGACTAGCGGGAAGCACAGATACGCAGTATTTT.

This clonotype was seen repeatedly, ten times or more. This rearrangement joins TRBV2 to TRBJ2-2, with 10 bases matching TRBD2. The CDR3 extends over 16 amino acids. V was clipped by 6 bases and J by 4 bases; unmatched bases: 8. Germline values: CDR1 SNHLY, CDR2 FYNNEI. In nucleotides, the CDR3 is TGTGCCAGCAGGGGGGGACTAGCGATCCTCACCGGGGAGCTGTTTTTT. It codes for CASRGGLAILTGELFF.

This chain uses TRBV6-2 or TRBV6-3 with TRBJ1-1; 7 bases fit TRBD1. The CDR3 is 13 residues long. The ends lost 2 bases at V and 6 bases at J; junction bases unmatched: 3. The germline V gene has CDR1 MNHEY and CDR2 SVGEGT. The CDR3 coding sequence is TGTGCCAGCAGTTACGGGACAGTAGCTGAAGCTTTCTTT. It yields the protein CASSYGTVAEAFF.

The J gene is TRBJ2-1, the V gene TRBV12-3 or TRBV12-4, with D unclear. V lost 6 bases and J lost 2, with 11 bases in between. CDR3 length equals 14 residues. The CDR3 sequence is CASSQPGPYNEQFF. The DNA of the CDR3 is TGTGCCAGCAGCCAACCCGGACCCTACAATGAGCAGTTCTTC.

A few counts support this clonotype. The chain couples TRBV4-3 to TRBJ2-1; 8 bases agree with TRBD2. The length of the CDR3 is 14 residues. Germline trimming cut 3 bases from V and 9 bases from J; bases unmatched to any gene: 7. Looked up from germline, CDR1 is LGHNA and CDR2 is YSLEER. The CDR3 DNA reads as TGCGCCAGCAGCCAGGGACTAGACAGAAGTGAGCAGTTCTTC. Translation gives CASSQGLDRSEQFF.

This chain links TRBV20-1 with TRBJ2-7; TRBD2 matches at 8 bases. The V gene end was trimmed by 5 bases and the J gene end by 7 bases; junction bases not matched to a gene: 16. Germline V gene data show CDR1 as DFQATT and CDR2 as SNEGSKA (reference sequence). CDR3 length: 15 amino acids. Here the CDR3 reads CSAPKGFGTSVEQYF. The CDR3, as DNA: TGCAGTGCTCCCAAAGGATTCGGGACTAGTGTAGAGCAGTACTTC.

The chain employs TRBV7-2 and TRBJ2-5, with D possibly matching TRBD2 (7 bases). This CDR3 has 17 residues. Germline assignment: CDR1 SGHTA and CDR2 FQGNSA. The V and J ends lost 5 bases and 1 base respectively, with 20 bases between them. The DNA for the CDR3 is TGTGCCAGCAGCGCTAGGGGGGGGGCCGTTATCCAAGAGACCCAGTACTTC. Its translation is CASSARGGAVIQETQYF.